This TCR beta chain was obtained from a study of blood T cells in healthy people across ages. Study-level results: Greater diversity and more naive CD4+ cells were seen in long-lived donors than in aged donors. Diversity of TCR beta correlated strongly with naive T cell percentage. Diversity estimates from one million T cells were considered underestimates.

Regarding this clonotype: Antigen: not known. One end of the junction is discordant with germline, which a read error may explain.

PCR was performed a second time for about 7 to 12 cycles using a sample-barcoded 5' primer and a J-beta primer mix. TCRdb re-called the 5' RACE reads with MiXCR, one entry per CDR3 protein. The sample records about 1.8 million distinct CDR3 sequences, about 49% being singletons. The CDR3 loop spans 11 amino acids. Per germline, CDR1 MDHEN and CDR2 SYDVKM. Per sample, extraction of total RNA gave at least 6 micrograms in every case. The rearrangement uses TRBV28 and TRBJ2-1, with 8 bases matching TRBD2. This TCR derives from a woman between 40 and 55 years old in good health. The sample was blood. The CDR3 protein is CTSRHRGGQFF. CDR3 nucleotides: TGTACCAGCAGGCATCGGGGGGGGCAGTTCTTC.